Sequencing of this T cell receptor beta chain was carried out in a study of identical twins. TCRdb analysed the 5' RACE reads with MiXCR anew, one entry per CDR3 protein. The sample consists of under 900,000 distinct CDR3 sequences, roughly an eighth of them appearing once. This clonotype was counted between two and nine times. The antigen is undetermined. Trimming stripped 0 bases from V and 6 bases from J, with 14 bases between. CDR3 length equals 15 residues. Study observations and caveats: In beta out-of-frame sequences, the excess sharing between twins was weaker. Conclusions relied on cross-sectional statistical analysis, not following the same donors.

The same data also contributed to another study, on yellow fever vaccine responses in identical twins.

The chain couples TRBV12-3 or TRBV12-4 to TRBJ1-1; D uncertain. The sequencing sample was made of PBMCs. This TCR was recovered from a young woman in good health. The CDR3 protein is CASSLAVGAGAEAFF. Written as DNA, the CDR3 is TGTGCCAGCAGTTTAGCAGTGGGAGCGGGCGCTGAAGCTTTCTTT.